This T cell receptor (beta chain) originates from a study of T cell repertoires in cytomegalovirus infection. Whole-study context: Public signatures in TCR beta pointed to CMV infection and matching HLA type.

Findings and limits, study-wide: Cumulative frequency (of public TCR beta family members) identified carriers of CMV plus the relevant HLA. HLA-C-restricted CMV clonotypes gave the most frequent clonotype in two of eight donors.

This clonotype was recorded at least ten times. Its antigen remains unknown. Unmatched junction bases numbered 0, after V lost 4 bases and J lost 1 base. Germline V lookup: CDR1 SGHTA, CDR2 FQGNSA. The CDR3 contains 13 residues. TCRdb reprocessed the reads with MiXCR, giving one entry per CDR3 protein. The table has 510,000 or so distinct CDR3 sequences, 26% seen once. This chain connects TRBV7-2 to TRBJ1-1, with TRBD1 matching over 7 bases. The TCR comes from a human donor in good health (CMV status not recorded). Some clones in this sample may be carry-over from other donors' samples. The specimen sequenced was PBMCs. CDR3 sequence reads: CASSWTGNTEAFF. CDR3 bases: TGTGCCAGCAGCTGGACAGGGAACACTGAAGCTTTCTTT.